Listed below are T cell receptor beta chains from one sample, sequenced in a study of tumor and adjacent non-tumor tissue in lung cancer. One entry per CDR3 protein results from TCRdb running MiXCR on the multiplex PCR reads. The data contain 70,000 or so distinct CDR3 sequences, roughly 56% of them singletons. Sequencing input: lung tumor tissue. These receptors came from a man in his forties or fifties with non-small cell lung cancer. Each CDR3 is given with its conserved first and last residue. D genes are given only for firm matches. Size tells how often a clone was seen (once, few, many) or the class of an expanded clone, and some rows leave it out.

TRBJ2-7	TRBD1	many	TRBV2	TGTGCCAGCAGTGACGCGACAGGGGTTTCCTACGAGCAGTACTTC	CASSDATGVSYEQYF
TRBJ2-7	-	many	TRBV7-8	TGTGCCAGCAGCTTAGTCGGGATCCTGGACTTC	CASSLVGILDF
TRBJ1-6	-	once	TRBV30	TGTGCCTGGAGTACGTCCGGAACGAGGAATTCACCCCTCCACTTT	CAWSTSGTRNSPLHF
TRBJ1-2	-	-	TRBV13	TGTGCCAGCAGCTTAGGAGCAGGGGCCCGTCTCTATGGCTACACCTTC	CASSLGAGARLYGYTF
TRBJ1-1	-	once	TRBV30	TGTACCTGGAGCCCGCGGAGGGACACTGAAGCTTTCTTT	CTWSPRRDTEAFF
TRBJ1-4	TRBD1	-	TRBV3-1	TGTGCCAGCAGCCCGCCGGGACAGACTGCAACTAATGAAAAACTGTTTTTT	CASSPPGQTATNEKLFF
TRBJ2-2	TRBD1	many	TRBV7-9	TGTGCCAGCACCCCCGGGACAGGGGCAACCGGGGAGCTGTTTTTT	CASTPGTGATGELFF
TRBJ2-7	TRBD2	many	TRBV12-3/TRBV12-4	TGTGCCAGCAGTCTAGCGGGGGAACAATACGAGCAGTACTTC	CASSLAGEQYEQYF
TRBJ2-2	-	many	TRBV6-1	TGTGCCAGCACCCGAAAGGGGGAAACCGGGGAGCTGTTTTTT	CASTRKGETGELFF
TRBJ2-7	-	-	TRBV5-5	TGTGCCAGCAGCTCGGTGGGCTACGAGCAATTCTTC	CASSSVGYEQFF
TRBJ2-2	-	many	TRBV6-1	TGTGCCAGCAGTTTCCCGGGGACCGGGGAGCTGTTTTTT	CASSFPGTGELFF
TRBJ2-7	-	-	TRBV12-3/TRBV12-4	TGTTCCAGCAGTACTCACAGGGACGAGCAGTACTTC	CSSSTHRDEQYF
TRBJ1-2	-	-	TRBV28	TGTGCCAGCGAGGGTCGGGATTTTAACTATGGCGACACCTTC	CASEGRDFNYGDTF
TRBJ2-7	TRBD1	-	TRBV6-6	TGTGCTAGCAGTTACGCCGCCGGGACAGGGTTTGCCTACGACCAGTACTTC	CASSYAAGTGFAYDQYF
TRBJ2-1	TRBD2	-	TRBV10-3	TGTACCATTATGTCCCGGACTAGTGGTTACAATGAGCAGTTCTTC	CTIMSRTSGYNEQFF
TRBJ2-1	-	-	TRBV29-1	TGCAGCGTTGTTCACCCCCGTGGGGGGGCGTGGGAGCAGTTCTTC	CSVVHPRGGAWEQFF
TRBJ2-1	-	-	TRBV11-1	TGTCCCAGCACCGTAGAACGGACAGACAATGAGCAGTTCTTC	CPSTVERTDNEQFF
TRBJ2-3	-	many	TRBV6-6	TGTGCCAGCAGTTACCGGGACTCTACAGATACGCAGTATTTT	CASSYRDSTDTQYF
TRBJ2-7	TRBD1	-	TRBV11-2	TGTGCCAGCAGCTTAAGCCCGGGACAGGACTACGAGCAGTACTTC	CASSLSPGQDYEQYF
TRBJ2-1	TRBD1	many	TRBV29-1	TGCAGCGTTGAGTCCGGGACAGGAGAAAATGAGCAGTTCTTC	CSVESGTGENEQFF
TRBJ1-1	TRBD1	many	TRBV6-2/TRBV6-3	TGTGCCAGCAGTTACCGGGTAGACAGGGACACTGAAGCTTTCTTT	CASSYRVDRDTEAFF
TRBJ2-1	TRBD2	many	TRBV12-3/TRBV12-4	TGTGCCAGCAGTACCAGCGGGGCCCGGTACAATGAGCAGTTCTTC	CASSTSGARYNEQFF
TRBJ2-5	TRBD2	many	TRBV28	TGTGCCAGCAGTGAACTAGCGGGGGTACGTGAGACCCAGTACTTC	CASSELAGVRETQYF
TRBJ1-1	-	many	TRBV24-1	TGTGCCACCAGTGACCCGGGGAGGGCCACTGAAGCTTTCTTT	CATSDPGRATEAFF
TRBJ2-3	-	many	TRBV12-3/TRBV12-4	TGTGCCAGCAGTAGGCAGGGGATTACAGATACGCAGTATTTT	CASSRQGITDTQYF
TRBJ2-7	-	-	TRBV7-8	TGTGCCAGCAGCCCACAGTCGGCAGGGATTCAAGAGCAGTACTTC	CASSPQSAGIQEQYF
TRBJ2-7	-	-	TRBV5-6	TGTGCCAGCAGCTTGGTGGTACAAGGAATTGACGAGCAGTACTTC	CASSLVVQGIDEQYF
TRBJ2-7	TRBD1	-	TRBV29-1	TGTAGCGTTGAGGTTCAGGGGGATTACGATCAGTACTTC	CSVEVQGDYDQYF
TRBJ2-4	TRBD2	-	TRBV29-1	TGCAGCGATGGGGAGGGGCACAAAAACATTCAGTACTTC	CSDGEGHKNIQYF
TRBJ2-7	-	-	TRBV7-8	TGTGTCAGCAGCTTAGCGCGACTTCGGGGTGGGTCCTACGAGCAGTACTTC	CVSSLARLRGGSYEQYF
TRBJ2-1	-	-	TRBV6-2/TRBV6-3	TGTGCCAACAGTTATGCCGGGGTATGGGGCAATGAGGAGTTCTTC	CANSYAGVWGNEEFF
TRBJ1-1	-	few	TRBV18	TGTGCCAGCTCACCGGTGGCCAGGAACACTGAAGCTTTCTTT	CASSPVARNTEAFF